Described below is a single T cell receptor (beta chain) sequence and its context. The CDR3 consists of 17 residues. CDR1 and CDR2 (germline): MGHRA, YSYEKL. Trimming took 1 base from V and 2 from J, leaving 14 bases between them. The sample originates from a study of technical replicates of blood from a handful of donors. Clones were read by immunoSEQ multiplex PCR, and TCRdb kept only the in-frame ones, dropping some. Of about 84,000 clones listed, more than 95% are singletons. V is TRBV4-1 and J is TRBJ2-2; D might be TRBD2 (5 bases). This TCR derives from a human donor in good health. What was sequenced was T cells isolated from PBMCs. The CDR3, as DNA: TGCGCCAGCAGCCAAGTAGCTAGCCTTACTAACACCGGGGAGCTGTTTTTT. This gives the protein CASSQVASLTNTGELFF.